The clone carrying this T cell receptor beta chain was recorded a few times. Its antigen is still unknown. The V gene's germline CDR1 is MNHGY and CDR2 SAAAGT. V shed 5 bases and J shed 3 bases, with 8 bases lying between them. This CDR3 has 12 amino acids. TCRdb processed the reads anew with MiXCR; each CDR3 protein has one entry. Among tens of thousands of distinct CDR3 sequences listed, 24% were seen once. This entry comes from a study of T cell repertoires in cytomegalovirus infection. For the study at large: CMV epitopes used comprised recently identified HLA-C-restricted ones and well-studied HLA-B-restricted ones. Public signatures in TCR beta pointed to CMV infection and matching HLA type.

Findings of the study overall: Based on cumulative public TCR beta family frequency, carriers of CMV plus the relevant HLA were identified.

This clonotype was obtained from a human donor in good health (CMV status not recorded). Some clones in this sample may be carry-over from other donors' samples. This specimen consisted of CD8+ T cells from cultured PBMCs, obtained from culture after CMV antigen stimulation. The chain has TRBV6-8 and TRBJ2-7; D is unresolved. The CDR3 is CASSNDGYEQYF. The CDR3 DNA reads as TGTGCCAGCAGTAATGACGGCTACGAGCAGTACTTC.